This TCR beta chain was identified in a study of OX40 agonist ivuxolimab in advanced cancers. Study overall: The patients got ivuxolimab, which is an agonistic anti-OX40 (CD134) antibody. Aged roughly 20 to 79 with a mean of 60 years, they were about 78% male.

The assay was immunoSEQ multiplex PCR, and TCRdb's table has in-frame clones only and misses some. Found here are about 22,000 clones, 60% to 85% of them singletons; the top ten hold 9.5% to 15%. V lost 1 base and J lost 4, with 12 bases in between. Germline assignment: CDR1 SGHRS and CDR2 YFSETQ. The CDR3 spans 15 residues. The receptor's source is an adult with an advanced solid tumor such as melanoma, head and neck, liver or kidney cancer. V is TRBV5-1 and J is TRBJ1-5; maybe TRBD1 (6 bases). The specimen was CD4+ or CD8+ T cells sorted from blood, collected in a trial of the OX40 agonist ivuxolimab. CDR3 nucleotides: TGCGCCAGCAGCTTGTGGGGGCTCCAAAATCAGCCCCAGCATTTT. Translated: CASSLWGLQNQPQHF.